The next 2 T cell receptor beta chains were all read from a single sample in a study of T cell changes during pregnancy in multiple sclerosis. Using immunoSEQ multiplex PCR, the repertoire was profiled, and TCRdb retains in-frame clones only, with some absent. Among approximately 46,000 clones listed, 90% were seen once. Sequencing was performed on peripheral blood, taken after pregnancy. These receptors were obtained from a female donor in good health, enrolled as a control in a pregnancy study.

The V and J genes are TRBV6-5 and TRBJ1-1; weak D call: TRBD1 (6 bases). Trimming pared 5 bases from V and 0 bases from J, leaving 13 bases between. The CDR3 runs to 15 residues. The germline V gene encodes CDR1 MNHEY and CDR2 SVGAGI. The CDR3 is CASSPGQSLNTEAFF. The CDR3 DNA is TGTGCCAGCAGTCCAGGACAGAGTTTGAACACTGAAGCTTTCTTT.

DNA for the CDR3: TGCGCCAGCAGCCAAGGCGGACAGAACACCGGGGAGCTGTTTTTT. This codes for CASSQGGQNTGELFF. This chain uses TRBV5-1 with TRBJ2-2; D is possibly TRBD1 (5 bases). Germline CDR1 and CDR2: SGHRS and YFSETQ. Trimming shortened V by 4 bases and J by 1 base, and 11 bases separated the two germline ends. This CDR3 spans 15 amino acids.